A selection of T cell receptor beta chains follows, all from one sample in a study of post-analysis software for immune sequencing data. MiXCR, run by TCRdb on the PCR reads, gives a single entry per CDR3 protein. The sample comprises roughly 650,000 distinct CDR3 sequences, around 60% of which are singletons, and approximately 10% rests with the top ten. Sequencing was done on a sample of blood. Receptors originate from a girl aged 2-15 years with multiple sclerosis. CDR3s include the opening cysteine and the closing phenylalanine or tryptophan. Each record gives: V gene, clone size, D gene, J gene, CDR3 protein, CDR3 DNA. A D gene is named only where the DNA matches it firmly. Expanded clones get a size class; other rows say once, few or many, or leave the size out.

V: TRBV12-3/TRBV12-4; size: NA; D: NA; J: TRBJ2-5; CDR3: CASITSKVPGYPRRETQYF; DNA: TGTGCCAGCATTACCTCTAAGGTCCCGGGCTACCCCCGTCGAGAGACCCAGTACTTC
V: TRBV7-2; size: NA; D: NA; J: TRBJ2-1; CDR3: CASSLGGSTFGSYNEQFF; DNA: TGTGCCAGCAGCTTAGGGGGGTCGACATTCGGCTCCTACAATGAGCAGTTCTTC
V: TRBV12-3/TRBV12-4; size: NA; D: NA; J: TRBJ1-5; CDR3: CASSPFTGANQPQHF; DNA: TGTGCCAGCAGCCCCTTTACAGGAGCCAATCAGCCCCAGCATTTT
V: TRBV2; size: once; D: TRBD1; J: TRBJ2-3; CDR3: CASRPGQARTDTQYF; DNA: TGTGCCAGCAGGCCGGGACAGGCCCGCACAGATACGCAGTATTTT
V: TRBV20-1; size: NA; D: NA; J: TRBJ2-7; CDR3: CSARGISSYEQYF; DNA: TGCAGTGCTAGGGGGATAAGCTCCTACGAGCAGTACTTC
V: TRBV6-6; size: NA; D: NA; J: TRBJ2-2; CDR3: CASSYLRDGELFF; DNA: TGTGCCAGCAGTTACCTCAGGGATGGGGAGCTGTTTTTT
V: TRBV7-9; size: NA; D: NA; J: TRBJ2-1; CDR3: CASSLPPYLNNEQFF; DNA: TGTGCCAGCAGCTTACCCCCCTATTTAAACAATGAGCAGTTCTTC
V: TRBV7-2; size: NA; D: NA; J: TRBJ2-3; CDR3: CASSLAGGSADTQYF; DNA: TGTGCCAGCAGCTTAGCGGGGGGCTCCGCAGATACGCAGTATTTT
V: TRBV5-8; size: NA; D: NA; J: TRBJ1-5; CDR3: CAGSFGGTNQPQHF; DNA: TGTGCCGGCAGCTTTGGGGGGACCAATCAGCCCCAGCATTTT
V: TRBV9; size: NA; D: NA; J: TRBJ2-7; CDR3: CASSALPGFTYEQYF; DNA: TGTGCCAGCAGCGCTCTTCCGGGGTTCACCTACGAGCAGTACTTC
V: TRBV5-6; size: NA; D: NA; J: TRBJ1-5; CDR3: CASSLAGGGTTNQPQHF; DNA: TGTGCCAGCAGCCTTGCCGGGGGGGGCACCACCAATCAGCCCCAGCATTTT
V: TRBV7-9; size: NA; D: NA; J: TRBJ2-1; CDR3: CASSPNIGTGVYNEQFF; DNA: TGTGCCAGCAGCCCCAATATCGGGACTGGGGTTTACAATGAGCAGTTCTTC
V: TRBV20-1; size: NA; D: NA; J: TRBJ1-2; CDR3: CSARDRRDGYTF; DNA: TGCAGTGCTAGAGATCGTAGGGATGGCTACACCTTC
V: TRBV6-2/TRBV6-3; size: NA; D: TRBD1; J: TRBJ1-2; CDR3: CASSRRPGQSYGYTF; DNA: TGTGCCAGCAGCCGGCGGCCGGGACAGTCCTATGGCTACACCTTC